These 30 T cell receptor beta chains were sequenced from one sample in a study of T cell clones after liver transplantation (dated 2019 in TCRdb). Libraries came from the immunoSEQ multiplex PCR assay. The table was pulled from immuneACCESS by TCRdb, which kept in-frame rearrangements only. Such tables lose some clones; where checked, under half of the loss comes from unresolved V genes, and the rest has no known cause. The sample table contains tens of thousands of clones; only one count was recorded for about 91% of them. 0.75% to 1% of the sample is held by the ten biggest clonotypes. Sequences were derived from CD4+ T cells from blood, sampled approximately 27 months after liver transplant. The receptor source for this set is a human patient who received a liver transplant. Some T cells may have been brought in with the graft after a transplant.

The rearrangement uses TRBV18 and TRBJ2-5; perhaps TRBD2 as D (5 bases). V dropped 4 bases and J dropped 0 bases, with 15 bases sitting between them. Germline loops: CDR1 KGHSH, CDR2 LQKENI. This CDR3 is built from 16 residues. The CDR3 here is CASSRAVPEYQETQYF. The CDR3 nucleotides are TGTGCCAGCTCACGAGCGGTCCCCGAGTACCAAGAGACCCAGTACTTC.

The chain carries TRBV4-2 and TRBJ2-7; 9 bases align to TRBD1. Germline CDR1 is LGHNA and CDR2 is YNFKEQ. This CDR3 spans 16 amino acids. With V trimmed by 2 bases and J by 7 bases, 12 bases remained unmatched. CDR3 coding DNA: TGTGCCAGCAGCCAATCTACCTTGGACAGGGGAAGGGAGCAGTACTTC. Residues: CASSQSTLDRGREQYF.

The chain is built from TRBV5-4 and TRBJ2-7, with D possibly being TRBD1 (6 bases). The V gene lost 4 bases and the J gene lost 2 bases, with 10 bases spanning the gap. The CDR3 extends over 13 amino acids. Germline V gene sequence: CDR1 SGHNT, CDR2 YYREEE (reference sequence). This CDR3 reads CASSRGTTYEQYF. The CDR3 bases are TGTGCCAGCAGCAGGGGGACAACCTACGAGCAGTACTTC.

CDR3 region: CASSSTAGTETQYF. The CDR3 nucleotides read TGCGCCAGCAGCTCGACGGCAGGGACGGAGACCCAGTACTTC. The chain recombines TRBV5-1 with TRBJ2-5, with D possibly being TRBD1 or TRBD2 (5 bases each). The CDR3 covers 14 residues. V lost 3 bases and J 5 bases, leaving 14 bases between the germline ends. Germline CDR1 is SGHRS and CDR2 is YFSETQ.

This clone was seen once. The chain employs TRBV6-1 and TRBJ1-4; D is unresolved. The CDR3 runs to 14 residues. Germline values: CDR1 MNHNS, CDR2 SASEGT. The V end lost 2 bases, the J end lost 4 bases, and 8 bases lay between the germline ends. The CDR3 loop reads CASSEFGFNEKLFF. The CDR3 nucleotides read TGTGCCAGCAGTGAATTTGGATTTAATGAAAAACTGTTTTTT.

The chain employs TRBV7-6 and TRBJ2-1; 7 nucleotides match TRBD1. With V trimmed by 5 bases and J by 5 bases, 3 bases remained unmatched. Per germline, CDR1 SGHVS and CDR2 FNYEAQ. This CDR3 has 13 residues. This CDR3 reads CASSRGGNNEQFF. The CDR3 nucleotides read TGTGCCAGCAGCCGAGGGGGCAACAATGAGCAGTTCTTC. The full variable domain, completed using reference TRBV7-6 and TRBJ2-1, is GAGVSQSPRYKVTKRGQDVALRCDPISGHVSLYWYRQALGQGPEFLTYFNYEAQQDKSGLPNDRFSAERPEGSISTLTIQRTEQRDSAMYRCASSRGGNNEQFFGPGTRLTVL.

This chain joins TRBV21-1 and TRBJ1-4. TRBV21-1 is assigned pseudogene status. This CDR3 has 16 residues. The DNA for the CDR3 is TGTGCCAGCAGCCCACCGAGGGGGGAGCCTAATGAAAAACTGTTTTTT. Its translation: CASSPPRGEPNEKLFF.

This clone was seen a few times. The V call is TRBV5-1, the J call TRBJ2-7; 8 nucleotides align to TRBD1. Trimming took 1 base from V and 7 from J; bases not matched to a gene: 7. The CDR3 totals 14 residues. Germline assignment: CDR1 SGHRS and CDR2 YFSETQ. CDR3: CASSLRQGAGEQYF. The CDR3 DNA reads TGCGCCAGCAGCTTGAGGCAGGGGGCAGGGGAGCAGTACTTC.

V is TRBV5-1 and J is TRBJ2-7, with D possibly matching TRBD1 (5 bases). The CDR3 runs to 12 residues. Trimming left V 1 base short and J 4 bases short, with 6 bases between. Germline-derived CDR1 and CDR2 are SGHRS and YFSETQ. CDR3 nucleotides: TGCGCCAGCAGCTTGAAGGGGTACGAGCAGTACTTC. Residues: CASSLKGYEQYF.

V gene TRBV7-6 combines with J gene TRBJ2-5, with D perhaps TRBD1 (6 bases). The assigned J gene may be wrong: the sequence end matches TRBJ2-7 better. Per germline, CDR1 SGHVS and CDR2 FNYEAQ. This CDR3 spans 14 amino acids. The CDR3 DNA is TGTGCCAGCAGCTTAGCGGGACATAACTACGAGCAGTACTTC. Protein sequence: CASSLAGHNYEQYF.

The CDR3 region is CASSSIGQGVQETQYF. The CDR3 DNA reads as TGTGCCAGCAGCTCCATTGGACAGGGGGTTCAAGAGACCCAGTACTTC. V usage is TRBV5-6 and J usage is TRBJ2-5, with 10 bases that match TRBD1. CDR1 and CDR2 (germline): SGHDT, YYEEEE. The CDR3 is 16 amino acids. The V gene end was trimmed by 3 bases and the J gene end by 2 bases; junction bases not matched to a gene: 7.

The gene calls are TRBV2 and TRBJ1-2, with D maybe TRBD1 (5 bases). The germline CDR1 and CDR2 sequences are SNHLY and FYNNEI. V shed 7 bases and J shed 4 bases, with 16 bases lying between them. The CDR3 contains 14 residues. CDR3 bases: TGTGCCAGCATTCCGGGCTCCCAGGGCTATGGCTACACCTTC. It specifies CASIPGSQGYGYTF.

The chain links TRBV18 to TRBJ2-3, with D perhaps matching TRBD1 or TRBD2 (5 bases each). Germline assignment: CDR1 KGHSH and CDR2 LQKENI. This CDR3 spans 17 amino acids. The V and J ends lost 0 bases and 4 bases respectively, with 17 bases between them. The chain's CDR3 is CASSPPRGDGSADTQYF. The CDR3 DNA reads TGTGCCAGCTCACCACCCCGAGGGGACGGCTCAGCAGATACGCAGTATTTT. Using reference TRBV18 and TRBJ2-3 for the parts outside the CDR3, the full variable domain is NAGVMQNPRHLVRRRGQEARLRCSPMKGHSHVYWYRQLPEEGLKFMVYLQKENIIDESGMPKERFSAEFPKEGPSILRIQQVVRGDSAAYFCASSPPRGDGSADTQYFGPGTRLTVL.

CDR3 sequence (DNA): TGCGCCAGCAGCTCAAGGACAGGGGTAGGTGCAGGAAACGCCTACGAGCAGTACTTC. Translating it yields CASSSRTGVGAGNAYEQYF. This sequence joins TRBV5-1 and TRBJ2-7; TRBD1 agrees at 9 bases. CDR3 size: 19 residues. Unmatched junction bases numbered 18, after V lost 3 bases and J lost 2 bases. CDR1 is SGHRS and CDR2 is YFSETQ in the germline V gene.

This chain joins TRBV2 and TRBJ2-5; D assignment may be TRBD1 or TRBD2 (5 bases each). Trimming cost V 6 bases and J 5 bases, with 22 bases left between them. Germline assignment: CDR1 SNHLY and CDR2 FYNNEI. The CDR3 extends over 16 amino acids. The CDR3 loop reads CASSPKGTLIRETQYF. The CDR3 DNA is TGTGCCAGCAGCCCCAAGGGGACCTTGATTCGGGAGACCCAGTACTTC.

This clone was seen once. The V gene is TRBV6-6, the J gene TRBJ2-3, with a tentative D call TRBD2 (5 bases). The CDR3 totals 13 residues. The V and J ends lost 6 bases and 2 bases respectively, with 9 bases between them. CDR1 and CDR2 (germline): MNHNY, SVGAGI (reference sequence). DNA for the CDR3: TGTGCCAGCAGGCTAGCTGTCACAGATACGCAGTATTTT. Protein sequence: CASRLAVTDTQYF.

V is TRBV21-1 and J is TRBJ2-5; TRBD2, the table's D call, lacks a check against the DNA. TRBV21-1 is a recognized pseudogene. The CDR3 contains 14 residues. The CDR3 reads CASTGTSGPETQYF. The CDR3 DNA reads as TGTGCCAGTACCGGGACTAGCGGACCGGAGACCCAGTACTTC.

This chain links TRBV7-2 with TRBJ1-1; maybe TRBD1 (6 bases). This CDR3 region has 14 residues. CDR1 is SGHTA, CDR2 FQGNSA, per germline. Trimming cost V 5 bases and J 1 base, with 11 bases left between them. CDR3 protein: CASSTGWENTEAFF. The CDR3 nucleotides are TGTGCCAGCAGCACAGGGTGGGAGAACACTGAAGCTTTCTTT.

This clone was recorded only once. This chain joins TRBV10-2 and TRBJ2-2; D gene ambiguous. Trimming took 5 bases from V and 0 from J, leaving 7 bases between them. This CDR3 region has 14 residues. Germline assignment: CDR1 WSHSY and CDR2 SAAADI. As DNA, the CDR3 is TGCGCCAGCAGTCGAGGAGCGAACACCGGGGAGCTGTTTTTT. Its protein product is CASSRGANTGELFF.

The chain combines TRBV30 with TRBJ1-1; D is unresolved. Germline V gene sequence: CDR1 GTSNPN, CDR2 SVGIG (reference sequence). V shed 5 bases and J shed 1 base, with 11 bases lying between them. This CDR3 comprises 13 residues. The CDR3 region is CAWAPSANTEAFF. CDR3 DNA sequence: TGTGCCTGGGCCCCGTCGGCGAACACTGAAGCTTTCTTT.

CDR3 loop: CASSPTGPTDTQYF. The CDR3 nucleotides are TGTGCCAGCAGTCCCACAGGGCCCACAGATACGCAGTATTTT. V gene TRBV28 combines with J gene TRBJ2-3; the D gene is possibly TRBD1 (6 bases). The CDR3 extends over 14 amino acids. Germline V CDR1 and CDR2: MDHEN, SYDVKM. The V and J ends lost 5 bases and 2 bases respectively, with 11 bases between them.

V is TRBV28 and J is TRBJ2-3; TRBD2 is a possible D gene (6 bases). V dropped 2 bases and J dropped 1 base, with 10 bases sitting between them. Germline assignment: CDR1 MDHEN and CDR2 SYDVKM. The CDR3 is 15 residues long. Here the CDR3 reads CASSLGGTGTDTQYF. The CDR3 region has the DNA TGTGCCAGCAGTTTAGGCGGGACGGGCACAGATACGCAGTATTTT.

V gene TRBV13 combines with J gene TRBJ1-1; D is uncertain. V dropped 5 bases and J dropped 8 bases, with 18 bases sitting between them. This CDR3 is built from 14 residues. Germline V gives CDR1 PRHDT, CDR2 FYEKMQ (reference sequence). The CDR3 DNA sequence: TGTGCCAGCAGCCCACGGACGGGGAGAAGGGAAGCTTTCTTT. It is translated as CASSPRTGRREAFF. The full variable domain, completed using reference TRBV13 and TRBJ1-1, is AAGVIQSPRHLIKEKRETATLKCYPIPRHDTVYWYQQGPGQDPQFLISFYEKMQSDKGSIPDRFSAQQFSDYHSELNMSSLELGDSALYFCASSPRTGRREAFFGQGTRLTVV.

The chain couples TRBV10-3 to TRBJ2-1; D might be TRBD1 (5 bases). This CDR3 has 13 residues. The V gene's germline CDR1 is ENHRY and CDR2 SYGVKD. Trimming shortened V by 6 bases and J by 8 bases, and 14 bases separated the two germline ends. CDR3 nucleotide sequence: TGTGCCATCAGGGCCAGGGCGGTGGATGAGCAGTTCTTC. Its protein product is CAIRARAVDEQFF.

This chain joins TRBV7-3 and TRBJ2-3; perhaps TRBD2 as D (6 bases). CDR3 length equals 15 residues. Germline lookup yields CDR1 SGHTA and CDR2 FQGTGA. V lost 4 bases, J lost 0 bases, and 11 bases lay in between. The CDR3 coding sequence is TGTGCCAGCAGCTCATCCGGGACTAGCACAGATACGCAGTATTTT. Protein: CASSSSGTSTDTQYF.

The table lists this clone with a few counts. The CDR3 DNA sequence: TGTGCCAGCAGCCTCGAGCAGGGCGAGCAGTACTTC. The encoded protein is CASSLEQGEQYF. The chain joins TRBV7-6 to TRBJ2-7; TRBD1 might be the D (5 bases). From germline, CDR1 is SGHVS and CDR2 FNYEAQ. The CDR3 spans 12 residues. Trimming took 5 bases from V and 6 from J, leaving 11 bases between them.

This clone was seen only once. This CDR3 reads CASSTPGPEVPDTQYF. The CDR3 DNA follows: TGTGCCAGCAGTACGCCGGGACCCGAAGTTCCAGATACGCAGTATTTT. The V gene is TRBV28, the J gene TRBJ2-3, with D perhaps given as TRBD1 or TRBD2 (5 bases each). Germline assignment: CDR1 MDHEN and CDR2 SYDVKM. V was clipped by 5 bases and J by 4 bases, with 19 bases between them. The CDR3 runs 16 residues.

This clone was detected only once. The V call is TRBV30, the J call TRBJ2-1; no clear D gene. Germline V gene lookup returns CDR1 GTSNPN and CDR2 SVGIG (reference sequence). This CDR3 is built from 11 residues. Trimming removed 4 bases from V and 7 bases from J, with 8 bases in between. The CDR3 reads CAWIQGNEQFF. The CDR3 region has the DNA TGTGCCTGGATCCAAGGGAATGAGCAGTTCTTC. Full variable domain (remainder filled in from reference TRBV30 and TRBJ2-1): SQTIHQWPATLVQPVGSPLSLECTVEGTSNPNLYWYRQAAGRGLQLLFYSVGIGQISSEVPQNLSASRPQDRQFILSSKKLLLSDSGFYLCAWIQGNEQFFGPGTRLTVL.

This rearrangement joins TRBV9 to TRBJ2-1, with TRBD2 identical over 10 bases. V dropped 0 bases and J dropped 3; count of bases not matched to a gene: 9. Germline assignment: CDR1 SGDLS and CDR2 YYNGEE. The CDR3 runs to 18 residues. The CDR3 protein is CASSVESLGLAVYNEQFF. DNA of the CDR3: TGTGCCAGCAGCGTAGAATCTTTAGGACTAGCGGTCTACAATGAGCAGTTCTTC.

This chain connects TRBV9 to TRBJ2-7; D perhaps matches TRBD2 (6 bases). This CDR3 has 14 amino acids. CDR1 and CDR2 from the germline V gene are SGDLS and YYNGEE. V was clipped by 0 bases and J by 6 bases, with 13 bases between them. In DNA form, the CDR3 reads TGTGCCAGCAGCGTAGGAGCGGGCCCAAGCGAGCAGTACTTC. Translation: CASSVGAGPSEQYF.